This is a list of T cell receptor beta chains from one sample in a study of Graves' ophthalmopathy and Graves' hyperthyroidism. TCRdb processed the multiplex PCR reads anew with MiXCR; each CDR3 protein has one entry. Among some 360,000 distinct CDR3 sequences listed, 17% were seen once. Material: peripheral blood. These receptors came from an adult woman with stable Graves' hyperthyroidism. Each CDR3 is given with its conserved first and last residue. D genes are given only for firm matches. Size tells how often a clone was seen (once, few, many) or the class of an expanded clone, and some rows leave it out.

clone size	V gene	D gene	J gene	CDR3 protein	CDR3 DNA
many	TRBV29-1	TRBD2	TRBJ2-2	CSVEFSGLAGPSNTGELFF	TGCAGCGTTGAATTTTCGGGACTAGCGGGCCCTTCGAACACCGGGGAGCTGTTTTTT
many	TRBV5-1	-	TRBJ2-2	CASSRVDPNTGELFF	TGCGCCAGCAGCCGAGTGGACCCGAACACCGGGGAGCTGTTTTTT
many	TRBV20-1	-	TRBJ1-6	CSSTGQSNSPLHF	TGCAGCTCGACCGGACAGAGTAATTCACCCCTCCACTTT
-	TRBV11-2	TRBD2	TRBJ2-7	CASSFSQASGSYEQYF	TGTGCCAGCAGCTTTTCCCAAGCTAGCGGATCCTACGAGCAGTACTTC
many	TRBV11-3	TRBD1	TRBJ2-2	CASSSTGARGELFF	TGTGCCAGCAGCTCGACAGGGGCGAGAGGGGAGCTGTTTTTT
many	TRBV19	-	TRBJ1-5	CASSMKGSPILPQHF	TGTGCCAGTAGTATGAAGGGGAGCCCGATTCTGCCCCAGCATTTT
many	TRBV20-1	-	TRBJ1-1	CSARVGIMNTEAFF	TGCAGTGCTAGGGTCGGAATTATGAACACTGAAGCTTTCTTT
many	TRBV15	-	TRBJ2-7	CATSRDHAYEQYF	TGTGCCACCAGCAGAGATCACGCCTACGAGCAGTACTTC
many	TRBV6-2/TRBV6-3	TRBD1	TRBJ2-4	CASSRTGGTIQYF	TGTGCCAGCAGTCGGACAGGGGGCACCATTCAGTACTTC
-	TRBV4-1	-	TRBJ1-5	CASSQGWQGGVGNQPQHF	TGCGCCAGCAGCCAAGGTTGGCAGGGAGGGGTCGGCAATCAGCCCCAGCATTTT
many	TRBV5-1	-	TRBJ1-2	CASSLSATRSYSNYGYTF	TGCGCCAGCAGCTTGTCGGCGACAAGAAGTTACTCAAACTATGGCTACACCTTC
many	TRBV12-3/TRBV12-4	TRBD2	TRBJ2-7	CASSRLAGALYEQYF	TGTGCCAGCAGCCGACTAGCGGGAGCTCTCTACGAGCAGTACTTC
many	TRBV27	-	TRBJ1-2	CASRRERTPNYGYTF	TGTGCCAGCAGGAGGGAGCGAACCCCTAACTATGGCTACACCTTC
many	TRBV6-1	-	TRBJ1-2	CASSENGGYGYTF	TGTGCCAGCAGTGAAAACGGAGGGTATGGCTACACCTTC
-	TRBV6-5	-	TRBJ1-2	CASSYGTFANYGYTF	TGTGCCAGCAGTTACGGGACGTTCGCGAACTATGGCTACACCTTC
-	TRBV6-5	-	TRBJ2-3	CASSYGSTTDTQYF	TGTGCCAGCAGTTACGGTAGCACCACAGATACGCAGTATTTT
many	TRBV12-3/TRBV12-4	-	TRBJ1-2	CASSLGQGSMFGYTF	TGTGCCAGCAGTTTGGGGCAGGGTTCGATGTTTGGCTACACCTTC
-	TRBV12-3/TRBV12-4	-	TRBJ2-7	CASESPSYEQYF	TGTGCCAGCGAATCACCCTCCTACGAGCAGTACTTC
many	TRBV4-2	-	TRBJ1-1	CASSGEVNTEAFF	TGTGCCAGCAGCGGGGAGGTGAACACTGAAGCTTTCTTT
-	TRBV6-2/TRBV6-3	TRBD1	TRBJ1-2	CASRYRGDGYTF	TGTGCCAGCAGATACAGGGGTGATGGCTACACCTTC
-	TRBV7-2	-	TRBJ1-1	CASSPTATNTEAFF	TGTGCCAGCAGCCCTACAGCGACGAACACTGAAGCTTTCTTT
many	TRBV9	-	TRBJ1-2	CASSYSPEMGIYYGYTF	TGTGCCAGCAGCTATAGTCCTGAAATGGGCATATACTATGGCTACACCTTC
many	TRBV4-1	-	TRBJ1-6	CASSQVPGAYNSPLHF	TGCGCCAGCAGCCAAGTGCCAGGGGCTTATAATTCACCCCTCCACTTT
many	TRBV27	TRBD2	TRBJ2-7	CASSSGSIYEQYF	TGTGCCAGCAGTAGCGGGAGTATCTACGAGCAGTACTTC
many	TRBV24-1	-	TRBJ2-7	CATSAPREHDGTYEQYF	TGTGCCACCAGCGCCCCCCGAGAACACGACGGCACCTACGAGCAGTACTTC
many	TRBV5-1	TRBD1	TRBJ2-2	CASSPGDRGRTGELFF	TGCGCCAGCAGCCCGGGGGACAGGGGTCGTACCGGGGAGCTGTTTTTT
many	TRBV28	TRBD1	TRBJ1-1	CASSFWTGSGLTEAFF	TGTGCCAGCAGTTTCTGGACAGGGTCGGGGCTCACTGAAGCTTTCTTT
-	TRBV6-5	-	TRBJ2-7	CASSYSDWRALSYEQYF	TGTGCCAGCAGTTACTCGGACTGGCGGGCCCTATCCTACGAGCAGTACTTC
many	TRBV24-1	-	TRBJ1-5	CATSDLQGEPQHF	TGTGCCACCAGTGATTTACAGGGAGAACCCCAGCATTTT
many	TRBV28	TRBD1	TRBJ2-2	CASSSGTGGWGLTGELFF	TGTGCCAGCAGTTCCGGGACAGGGGGCTGGGGATTGACCGGGGAGCTGTTTTTT
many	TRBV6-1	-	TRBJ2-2	CASSIRNTGELFF	TGTGCCAGCAGTATCAGGAACACCGGGGAGCTGTTTTTT
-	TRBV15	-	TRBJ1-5	CATSTRGSWQPQHF	TGTGCCACCAGCACCCGCGGTTCCTGGCAGCCCCAGCATTTT
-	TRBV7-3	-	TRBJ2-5	CASSSSPQVEETQYF	TGTGCCAGCAGCTCTTCCCCCCAGGTTGAAGAGACCCAGTACTTC
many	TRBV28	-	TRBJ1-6	CASSYTHNNSPLHF	TGTGCCAGCAGTTACACCCACAATAATTCACCCCTCCACTTT
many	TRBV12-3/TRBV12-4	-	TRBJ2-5	CASSLWGEETQYF	TGTGCCAGCAGTTTATGGGGGGAGGAGACCCAGTACTTC
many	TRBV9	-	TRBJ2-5	CASSVGRRVRETQYF	TGTGCCAGCAGCGTAGGTAGGAGGGTAAGAGAGACCCAGTACTTC
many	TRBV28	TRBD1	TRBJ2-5	CASRTGNSRETQYF	TGTGCCAGCAGGACAGGGAATAGTCGGGAGACCCAGTACTTC
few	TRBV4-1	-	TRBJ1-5	CASSGRGGPQPQHF	TGCGCCAGCAGCGGGCGGGGGGGACCTCAGCCCCAGCATTTT
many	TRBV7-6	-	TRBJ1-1	CASSPEVGNTEAFF	TGTGCCAGCAGCCCAGAGGTGGGGAACACTGAAGCTTTCTTT
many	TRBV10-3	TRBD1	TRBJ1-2	CAISAGGTDYGYTF	TGTGCCATCAGTGCCGGCGGGACAGATTATGGCTACACCTTC
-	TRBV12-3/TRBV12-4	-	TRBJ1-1	CASSSGPPRGPMNTEAFF	TGTGCCAGCAGTTCGGGGCCCCCCAGGGGACCCATGAACACTGAAGCTTTCTTT
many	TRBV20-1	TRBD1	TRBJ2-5	CSARDPTGQATIQETQYF	TGCAGTGCTAGAGATCCGACGGGACAGGCAACGATACAAGAGACCCAGTACTTC
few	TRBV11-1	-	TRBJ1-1	CASSRGGGRKNTEAFF	TGTGCCAGCAGCCGCGGTGGAGGTAGAAAGAACACTGAAGCTTTCTTT
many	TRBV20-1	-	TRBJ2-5	CSGTEGETQYF	TGCAGTGGGACAGAGGGAGAGACCCAGTACTTC
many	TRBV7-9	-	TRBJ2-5	CASSLFGHHQETQYF	TGTGCCAGCAGCTTATTTGGACACCACCAAGAGACCCAGTACTTC
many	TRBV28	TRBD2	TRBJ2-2	CASSPRTSGRAFGRELFF	TGTGCCAGCAGTCCCCGAACTAGCGGGAGGGCCTTTGGCCGGGAGCTGTTTTTT